This entry is about one T cell receptor (beta chain). Its antigen is not known. It may be a read error: a sequence one base away is much more abundant. This CDR3 contains 14 residues. Unmatched junction bases numbered 7, after V lost 0 bases and J lost 9 bases. Germline V CDR1 and CDR2: DFQATT, SNEGSKA (reference sequence). This entry comes from a study of breast tumors, draining lymph nodes, adjacent tissues. General study results and limits: Data only fit, rather than demonstrated, lymph node origin of most tumor T cells. Most tumor T cells seemingly derive from lymph node, then expand in tumor. Tumor TCR diversity was below lymph nodes but above nontumor tissue. Compared with basal-like, luminal-like tumors shared significantly more repertoire with nontumor tissue.

The lymph nodes were axillary draining lymph nodes from breast cancer patients. TCRdb independently ran MiXCR on the multiplex PCR reads; one entry per CDR3 protein. The data hold approximately 130,000 distinct CDR3 sequences, with about 20% observed a single time. The receptor was derived from a female donor with breast cancer. Some clones in this sample may be carry-over from other donors' samples. This chain connects TRBV20-1 to TRBJ2-2; TRBD2 matches 7 bases. Sequencing was done on a sample of axillary lymph node tissue. Here the CDR3 reads CSARDLREPRELFF. The CDR3 nucleotides are TGCAGTGCTAGAGATCTGCGGGAGCCCCGGGAGCTGTTTTTT.